This T cell receptor (beta chain) was observed in a study of cytomegalovirus exposure and HLA in healthy donors. Study-wide results and limits: With later analysis, a missense DCLRE1C variant became linked to TCR beta V- and J-gene trimming. Rare sequences made up most TCRs, while some public TCRs were found in many donors.

A multiplex PCR was run with 60 Vbeta primers and 13 Jbeta primers. Only in-frame clones appear in the TCRdb table, and some are missing; sequencing was by immunoSEQ multiplex PCR. The table includes some 130,000 clones, 70% to 80% detected once. CDR1 MNHNS and CDR2 SASEGT come from the germline V gene. J lost 5 bases, V lost 5 bases, and 6 bases had no gene match. The CDR3 has 14 residues. A word on this clone: Its specificity is unknown.

The V gene is TRBV6-1, the J gene TRBJ2-5; TRBD2 agrees at 9 bases. The sequence was collected from a man aged 35 to 55 in good health and CMV-seropositive. The source material was PBMCs. The CDR3 spells CASSFIAGAETQYF. The CDR3, as DNA: TGTGCCAGCAGTTTTATAGCGGGAGCTGAGACCCAGTACTTC.